This T cell receptor (beta chain) was sequenced in a study of regulatory T cells in long-lasting Graves disease. Study findings and constraints: Accuracy may have suffered from the small sample size.

This clonotype was observed at least ten times. Antigen specificity is unknown. Construction of the TCR beta libraries employed iRepertoire HTBI primers in conjunction with Arm-PCR of CDR3 regions. TCRdb processed the multiplex PCR reads anew with MiXCR; each CDR3 protein has one entry. Here the sample spans over 200,000 distinct CDR3 sequences, about 17% being singletons. Time point specified: newly diagnosed GD, antithyroid drugs for less than 3 months. The TCR library was prepared using RNA isolated from PBMCs. The data also belong to a second study, concerning T cells in Graves' hyperthyroidism and ophthalmopathy.

The sample consisted of peripheral blood mononuclear cells (PBMCs), taken at new diagnosis, from a patient treated with antithyroid drugs. This TCR was recovered from a woman in her twenties or thirties with Graves disease.

The CDR3 DNA reads as TGTGCCAGCAGCCCGGATAGGGAGGGACTCCGCCAAGAGACCCAGTACTTC. It codes for CASSPDREGLRQETQYF. The V and J genes are TRBV7-9 and TRBJ2-5; 7 bases line up with TRBD2. The CDR3 spans 17 residues. Germline-derived CDR1 and CDR2 are SEHNR and FQNEAQ (reference sequence). The V and J ends lost 5 bases and 1 base, in that order; junction bases with no gene match: 13.